The rows below give T cell receptor beta chains drawn from one sample of a study of T cell responses to AZD1222 COVID-19 vaccine. TCRdb keeps only in-frame clones here, not all; method: immunoSEQ multiplex PCR. This sample has about 140,000 clones, with 93% found just once. The sequencing used peripheral blood, collected after recovery from COVID-19. The receptors stem from an adult who had recovered from COVID-19. Both conserved end residues are part of each CDR3. A D gene is named only where the DNA matches it firmly. Size values are once, few and many counts, or a class for expanded clones, and some rows have none.

j_call d_call v_call clone_size cdr3_nt cdr3_aa
TRBJ1-6 NA TRBV6-5 NA TGTGCCAGCACCGAGGGGGGCTTAACCCACTTT CASTEGGLTHF
TRBJ2-7 NA TRBV29-1 once TGCAGCGTGGGGGACCTTTACGAGCAGTACTTC CSVGDLYEQYF
TRBJ2-2 TRBD2 TRBV19 once TGTGCCAGTGGGACTAGCGGGAGTGACACCGGGGAGCTGTTTTTT CASGTSGSDTGELFF
TRBJ2-2 NA TRBV9 NA TGTGCCAGCAGCGTAGTGGCGGGGCCGAACACCGGGGAGCTGTTTTTT CASSVVAGPNTGELFF
TRBJ1-2 NA TRBV7-9 NA TGTGCCAGCAGCTCTAGGGCTTTAACGGGGGCTGGCTACACCTTC CASSSRALTGAGYTF
TRBJ2-1 NA TRBV27 NA TGTGCCAGCAGTCCAGCAAGCTCCTACAATGAGCAGTTCTTC CASSPASSYNEQFF
TRBJ1-2 NA TRBV28 NA TGTGCCAGCAGCATGCCATGGGACATAGTTAACTATGGCTACACCTTC CASSMPWDIVNYGYTF
TRBJ2-1 NA TRBV29-1 NA NA CSVGAGTSGKFF
TRBJ2-5 NA TRBV19 NA TGTGCCTCCAGGGGGGAGTCCCAAGAGACCCAGTACTTC CASRGESQETQYF
TRBJ1-2 TRBD1 TRBV28 NA TGTGCCAGCAGTCCCGTTGGACAGGGCCAGGTCTCCTATGGCTACACCTTC CASSPVGQGQVSYGYTF
TRBJ2-3 NA TRBV20-1 NA TGCAGTGCTAGTAGGTCTAGCACAGATACGCAGTATTTT CSASRSSTDTQYF
TRBJ2-5 TRBD2 TRBV7-9 NA TGTGCCAGCAGCTGGACTAGCGGGAGGGTGTCCCCTCGGGAGACCCAGTACTTC CASSWTSGRVSPRETQYF
TRBJ2-1 NA TRBV6-5 NA TGTGCCAGCAGTTCTGGGGACTCGTACAATGAGCAGTTCTTC CASSSGDSYNEQFF
TRBJ1-1 NA TRBV3-1/TRBV3-2 once TGTGCCAGCAGCCAAGTGGTGGCCCCGAACACTGAAGCTTTCTTT CASSQVVAPNTEAFF
TRBJ1-1 NA TRBV28 NA TGTGCCAGCAGTTTATTTGGGCAGCAGAACACTGAAGCTTTCTTT CASSLFGQQNTEAFF
TRBJ1-2 NA TRBV2 NA TGTGCCAGCAGTGAAAGGGGGACCGGGACGTCGGATGGCTACACCTTC CASSERGTGTSDGYTF
TRBJ2-3 NA TRBV10-3 NA TGTGCCATCAGTGACCGGGCTGGGGGTAGCACAGATACGCAGTATTTT CAISDRAGGSTDTQYF
TRBJ2-7 NA TRBV6-5 NA TGTGCCAGCAGTTACACTGGACAGACCTACGAGCAGTACTTC CASSYTGQTYEQYF
TRBJ1-2 NA TRBV24-1 NA TGTGCCACCAGTGTTCAAGCCAACTATGGCTACACCTTC CATSVQANYGYTF
TRBJ2-2 NA TRBV5-4 NA TGTGCCAGCAGCTTTGGGGGACCAGGGGCCGGGGAGCTGTTTTTT CASSFGGPGAGELFF
TRBJ1-1 TRBD1 TRBV6-6 NA TGTGCCAGCAGTTACAATCAGGGGGCGACTGAAGCTTTCTTT CASSYNQGATEAFF
TRBJ2-1 NA TRBV29-1 NA TGCAGCGACCAAACGGGGGCGGGGACCTACAATGAGCAGTTCTTC CSDQTGAGTYNEQFF
TRBJ1-3 TRBD1 TRBV6-1 NA TGTGCCAGCAGTGATAACCCGGGACAGGCGCTTCACTCTGGAAACACCATATATTTT CASSDNPGQALHSGNTIYF
TRBJ2-3 TRBD2 TRBV5-1 NA TGCGCCAGCCGACTAGCGGGGCCCTTCACAGATACGCAGTATTTT CASRLAGPFTDTQYF
TRBJ2-2 TRBD2 TRBV2 once TGTGCCAGCACCGGATGGGGGGGATGGGACACCGGGGAGCTGTTTTTT CASTGWGGWDTGELFF
TRBJ1-2 TRBD1 TRBV19 NA TGTGCCAGTAGTATAGAGACAGGGTACTATGGCTACACCTTC CASSIETGYYGYTF
TRBJ1-4 NA TRBV6-1 few TGTGCCAGCAGTGAAAGCGTTGGAGGGGCCGGTAATGAAAAACTGTTTTTT CASSESVGGAGNEKLFF
TRBJ1-1 NA TRBV25-1 NA TGTGCCAGCAGTGATTGGGCAGGGGAAACTGAAGCTTTCTTT CASSDWAGETEAFF
TRBJ2-5 TRBD2 TRBV4-1 NA TGCGCCAGCAGCCCCCAGGGACTAGCGGGAAATCGTGAGACCCAGTACTTC CASSPQGLAGNRETQYF
TRBJ2-3 TRBD1 TRBV28 NA TGTGCCAGCAGCCGAGACAGGGGCCTGCACACAGATACGCAGTATTTT CASSRDRGLHTDTQYF
TRBJ2-5 TRBD1 TRBV6-5 NA TGTGCCAGCAGTTTGGACAGGGGTAGGGAGACCCAGTACTTC CASSLDRGRETQYF
TRBJ2-1 TRBD1 TRBV4-2 once TGTGCCAGCAGCCAAGGGCAGGGGGCGCAGGATGAGCAGTTCTTC CASSQGQGAQDEQFF
TRBJ1-1 NA TRBV19 NA TGTGCCAGTAGTATTGAACCCCCGAACACTGAAGCTTTCTTT CASSIEPPNTEAFF
TRBJ2-7 TRBD1 TRBV5-1 NA TGCGCCAGCAGCTCCCGGACAGGGGACGAGCAGTACTTC CASSSRTGDEQYF
TRBJ2-7 NA TRBV6-5 NA TGTGCCAGCACCTTAACGTGGGACCCTCTCTACGAGCAGTACTTC CASTLTWDPLYEQYF
TRBJ1-6 NA TRBV3-1/TRBV3-2 NA TGTGCCAGCAGCCAAGTGCCTCAGGGGAGCGCCTATAATTCACCCCTCCACTTT CASSQVPQGSAYNSPLHF
TRBJ2-1 TRBD2 TRBV4-1 NA TGCGCCAGCAGCCAAGAACCTACTAGCGTTTACAATGAGCAGTTCTTC CASSQEPTSVYNEQFF
TRBJ1-1 NA TRBV29-1 NA TGCAGCCCCCAAACGGGGAACACTGAAGCTTTCTTT CSPQTGNTEAFF
TRBJ2-5 TRBD2 TRBV24-1 NA TGTGCCACCGCCTTAGCGGGCGGGGAGACCCAGTACTTC CATALAGGETQYF
TRBJ1-2 NA TRBV24-1 NA TGTGCCACCAGACAGGGATTCTATGGCTACACCTTC CATRQGFYGYTF
TRBJ2-5 NA TRBV5-4 NA TGTGCCAGCAGCTTCCGACTAGAGAGGCAAGAGACCCAGTACTTC CASSFRLERQETQYF
TRBJ1-2 TRBD1 TRBV19 NA TGTGCCAGTACACAGGGACAGGGGGCTGTTGGCTACACCTTC CASTQGQGAVGYTF
TRBJ2-2 TRBD2 TRBV28 NA TGTGCCAGCAGTCTACCCGGACTAGCGCCAAACACCGGGGAGCTGTTTTTT CASSLPGLAPNTGELFF